Below are 18 T cell receptor beta chains sequenced from a single sample in a study of blood T cell repertoires in COVID-19. The repertoire was sequenced with immunoSEQ multiplex PCR; TCRdb's copy has only in-frame clones and lacks some. Of tens of thousands of clones in the sample, approximately 90% were seen once. The sample taken for sequencing was peripheral blood. The receptors were gathered from a human donor with active COVID-19. The donor label of this sample is uncertain.

This chain connects TRBV7-2 to TRBJ2-3, with 10 bases that match TRBD2. This CDR3 contains 15 residues. The V gene's germline CDR1 is SGHTA and CDR2 FQGNSA. J gave up 5 bases and V 6 bases, and 8 bases lay outside the gene matches. The CDR3 DNA follows: TGTGCCAGCAGATTGAGCGGGGGGGTCAGAGATACGCAGTATTTT. Its translation is CASRLSGGVRDTQYF. The full variable domain, in which reference TRBV7-2 and TRBJ2-3 provide the parts outside the CDR3, is GAGVSQSPSNKVTEKGKDVELRCDPISGHTALYWYRQSLGQGLEFLIYFQGNSAPDKSGLPSDRFSAERTGGSVSTLTIQRTQQEDSAVYLCASRLSGGVRDTQYFGPGTRLTVL.

This rearrangement joins TRBV13 to TRBJ2-7, with 10 positions matching TRBD2. V trimming: 3 bases; J trimming: 2 bases; junction bases outside the gene matches: 4. Germline assignment: CDR1 PRHDT and CDR2 FYEKMQ (reference sequence). CDR3 length: 15 amino acids. The chain's CDR3 is CASSFRLAGPYEQYF. The CDR3 region has the DNA TGTGCCAGCAGCTTCCGACTAGCGGGCCCCTACGAGCAGTACTTC. The variable domain in full, with the rest retrieved from reference TRBV13 and TRBJ2-7, is AAGVIQSPRHLIKEKRETATLKCYPIPRHDTVYWYQQGPGQDPQFLISFYEKMQSDKGSIPDRFSAQQFSDYHSELNMSSLELGDSALYFCASSFRLAGPYEQYFGPGTRLTVT.

The CDR3 DNA reads TGCAGTGCTAGGATGACAAATGAGCAGTACTTC. Protein product: CSARMTNEQYF. The genes are TRBV20-1 and TRBJ2-7; D ambiguous. The CDR3 contains 11 residues. V was pared by 3 bases and J by 7 bases, with 10 bases between. Germline assignment: CDR1 DFQATT and CDR2 SNEGSKA (reference sequence).

CDR3 coding DNA: TGCGCCAGCAGTGTAGCGGCCGTCCGAGAGACCCAGTACTTC. It translates to CASSVAAVRETQYF. This chain links TRBV10-2 with TRBJ2-5, with a weak D call TRBD2 (6 bases). The V end was cut by 4 bases, the J end by 4 bases, with 13 bases between. Germline V CDR1 and CDR2: WSHSY, SAAADI. The CDR3 runs to 14 residues.

In its sample, this clone was seen once. V usage is TRBV6-2 or TRBV6-3 and J usage is TRBJ2-3; weak D call: TRBD2 (6 bases). This CDR3 is built from 12 residues. Germline values: CDR1 MNHEY, CDR2 SVGEGT. With 5 bases removed from V and 5 bases from J, the gap between germline ends came to 8 bases. This CDR3 is CASSASEDTQYF. The CDR3 DNA sequence: TGTGCCAGCAGTGCTAGCGAAGATACGCAGTATTTT.

The chain couples TRBV4-1 to TRBJ2-7; D not certain. This CDR3 has 13 amino acids. Trimming took off 4 bases at V and 3 bases at J, with 10 bases between the two ends. Per the germline V gene, CDR1 is MGHRA and CDR2 is YSYEKL. The CDR3 region has the DNA TGCGCCAGCAGCCCTAGACCACACTACGAGCAGTACTTC. Protein product: CASSPRPHYEQYF.

This sequence joins TRBV19 and TRBJ1-1; D possibly corresponds to TRBD1 (5 bases). The germline V gene has CDR1 LNHDA and CDR2 SQIVND (reference sequence). The CDR3 contains 15 residues. Between the trimmed V and J ends, which lost 3 bases and 5 bases, there was a span of 16 bases. This CDR3 reads CASSMSVSGRTEAFF. DNA of the CDR3: TGTGCCAGTAGTATGAGCGTCTCAGGGCGGACTGAAGCTTTCTTT.

This chain uses TRBV5-1 with TRBJ1-5, with D possibly matching TRBD1 (6 bases). This CDR3 spans 14 amino acids. Germline CDR1 is SGHRS and CDR2 is YFSETQ. Deletions cut 4 bases from V and 7 bases from J, with 15 bases between. CDR3 DNA sequence: TGCGCCAGCAGCCCACACAGGGAAGGACAGCCCCAGCATTTT. Amino acid sequence: CASSPHREGQPQHF.

This CDR3 is CASRSSGMAYEQYF. The CDR3 DNA reads TGCGCCAGCAGGTCCTCAGGGATGGCTTACGAGCAGTACTTC. The J gene is TRBJ2-7, the V gene TRBV5-1, with D perhaps TRBD1 (5 bases). Trimming left V 5 bases short and J 4 bases short, with 16 bases between. The germline V gene has CDR1 SGHRS and CDR2 YFSETQ. The CDR3 covers 14 residues.

V and J are TRBV15 and TRBJ2-2, with a weak D call TRBD1 (6 bases). The CDR3 has 16 residues. Germline V CDR1 and CDR2: LNHNV, YYDKDF (reference sequence). The V gene lost 5 bases and the J gene lost 2 bases, with 15 bases spanning the gap. The CDR3 here is CATSGRQALNTGELFF. CDR3 coding DNA: TGTGCCACCAGCGGGAGACAGGCCCTAAACACCGGGGAGCTGTTTTTT.

The rearrangement joins TRBV4-1 to TRBJ2-5; D not resolved. V was trimmed by 1 base and J by 3 bases, leaving 9 bases between them. The CDR3 length is 14 residues. In germline, CDR1 is MGHRA, CDR2 YSYEKL. CDR3 residues: CASSQGLRKETQYF. CDR3 nucleotide sequence: TGCGCCAGCAGCCAAGGTCTCAGAAAAGAGACCCAGTACTTC.

The chain uses TRBV6-5 and TRBJ2-5; D might be TRBD1 (5 bases). CDR3 length equals 13 residues. Per the germline V gene, CDR1 is MNHEY and CDR2 is SVGAGI. The ends were cut back, 0 bases at V and 5 bases at J, with 7 bases in the middle. In nucleotides, the CDR3 is TGTGCCAGCAGTTACTCAGGGGTTGAGACCCAGTACTTC. Translated, it gives CASSYSGVETQYF.

This clone was picked up one time. The J gene is TRBJ2-3, the V gene TRBV12-5, with D unresolved. The V end was cut by 5 bases, the J end by 1 base, with 10 bases between. This CDR3 has 14 residues. Germline V gene lookup returns CDR1 LGHNT and CDR2 FRNRAP. The CDR3 reads CASGNRKRTDTQYF. The CDR3 DNA reads TGTGCTAGTGGTAATCGCAAGCGCACAGATACGCAGTATTTT. The variable domain in full, with the rest retrieved from reference TRBV12-5 and TRBJ2-3, is DARVTQTPRHKVTEMGQEVTMRCQPILGHNTVFWYRQTMMQGLELLAYFRNRAPLDDSGMPKDRFSAEMPDATLATLKIQPSEPRDSAVYFCASGNRKRTDTQYFGPGTRLTVL.

As regards this clone: Because the CDR3 is missing its conserved closing phenylalanine or tryptophan, this is likely a read error. The DNA is omitted, as the CDR3 cannot be located on it reliably, and the CDR3 follows TCRdb's listing. The V call is TRBV3-1 (or the pseudogene TRBV3-2), the J call TRBJ2-7; the listed D gene, TRBD2, was not tested against the DNA. The CDR3 has 16 amino acids, counting both end residues. The germline CDR1 and CDR2 sequences are LGHDT and YNNKEL (reference sequence). This chain's CDR3 is CASSQGSSGRVRTSTK.

The genes are TRBV21-1 and TRBJ2-1; the table's D call of TRBD2 was not tested on the DNA. TRBV21-1 is designated a pseudogene. The CDR3 runs to 18 residues. CDR3 loop: CASSKVIESSGEQSEQFF. In nucleotides, the CDR3 is TGTGCCAGCAGCAAAGTAATCGAATCGAGCGGGGAACAAAGTGAGCAGTTCTTC.

J is TRBJ2-3 and V is TRBV4-3; 7 bases line up with TRBD1. This CDR3 has 16 amino acids. Germline-derived CDR1 and CDR2 are LGHNA and YSLEER. Losses at the gene ends were 2 bases for V and 0 bases for J; bases not matched to a gene: 5. CDR3 residues: CASSQRGDRSTDTQYF. For the CDR3, the DNA is TGCGCCAGCAGCCAAAGAGGGGACAGAAGCACAGATACGCAGTATTTT.

The rearrangement joins TRBV4-3 to TRBJ1-5; 10 bases match TRBD1. CDR1 is LGHNA and CDR2 is YSLEER in the germline V gene. The CDR3 loop spans 15 amino acids. J was trimmed by 6 bases and V by 2 bases; bases with no gene match: 4. DNA for the CDR3: TGCGCCAGCAGCCAAATATGGACAGGGGGTCAGCCCCAGCATTTT. Its protein is CASSQIWTGGQPQHF.

The rearrangement joins TRBV5-3 to TRBJ2-5, with a possible D match to TRBD1 (7 bases). TRBV5-3 is flagged as an ORF with uncertain function. The germline V and J ends were trimmed by 3 bases and 3 bases, with 15 bases remaining between them. This CDR3 is 15 amino acids long. The CDR3 nucleotides read TGTGCCAGAAGCTGGGGCGGAGGGGGCGAAGAGACCCAGTACTTC. Protein sequence: CARSWGGGGEETQYF.